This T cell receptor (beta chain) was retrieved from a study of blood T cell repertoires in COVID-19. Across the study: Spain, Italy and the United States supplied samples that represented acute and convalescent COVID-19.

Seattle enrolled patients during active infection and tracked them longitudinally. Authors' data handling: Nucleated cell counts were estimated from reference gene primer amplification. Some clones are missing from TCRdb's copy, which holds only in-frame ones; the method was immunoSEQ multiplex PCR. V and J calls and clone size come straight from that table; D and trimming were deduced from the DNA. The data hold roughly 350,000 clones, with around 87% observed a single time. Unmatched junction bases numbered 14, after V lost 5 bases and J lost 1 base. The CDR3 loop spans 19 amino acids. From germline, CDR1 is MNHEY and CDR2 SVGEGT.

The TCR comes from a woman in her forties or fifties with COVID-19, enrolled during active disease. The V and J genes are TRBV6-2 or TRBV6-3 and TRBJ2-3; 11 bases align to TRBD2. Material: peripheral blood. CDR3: CASSTDLGGGLAGTDTQYF. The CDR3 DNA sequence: TGTGCCAGCAGTACTGACCTGGGAGGGGGACTAGCGGGCACAGATACGCAGTATTTT.